One and the same sample provided the 14 T cell receptor beta chains below, sequenced in a study of Ad26.COV2.S vaccination and SARS-CoV-2 variants. Treatment meaning: 15 to 20 received Ad26.COV2.S at low or high dose, single or two shots; about 5 received placebo; per-sample allocation not given. Samples came from day 63 after the first vaccine or placebo injection. Sequenced by immunoSEQ multiplex PCR; TCRdb stores in-frame clones only, minus some. Of over 300,000 clones in the sample, about four fifths are singletons; the top ten hold approximately 7.8%. The material was peripheral blood, obtained in a trial of Ad26.COV2.S vaccine versus placebo. The receptor set was obtained from a person between 18 and 65 years old who received the Ad26.COV2.S COVID-19 vaccine or a placebo.

In its sample, this clone was seen a few times. V gene TRBV4-3 combines with J gene TRBJ1-1; no definite D call. The CDR3 is 14 amino acids. Germline loops: CDR1 LGHNA, CDR2 YSLEER. Trimming stripped 0 bases from V and 6 bases from J, with 11 bases between. The CDR3 bases are TGCGCCAGCAGCCAAGATCATAAGGGAGCTGAAGCTTTCTTT. This gives the protein CASSQDHKGAEAFF.

V usage is TRBV7-9 and J usage is TRBJ1-4; 7 bases fit TRBD1. This CDR3 contains 14 residues. The V gene's germline CDR1 is SEHNR and CDR2 FQNEAQ (reference sequence). The V gene end was trimmed by 9 bases and the J gene end by 6 bases; junction bases not matched to a gene: 10. CDR3 loop: CASSRQGSDEKLFF. CDR3 DNA sequence: TGTGCCAGTTCGAGACAGGGATCGGATGAAAAACTGTTTTTT.

The chain is built from TRBV11-2 and TRBJ1-3; tentative D call: TRBD1 (6 bases). This CDR3 has 16 amino acids. CDR1 is SGHAT and CDR2 is FQNNGV in the germline V gene. Trimming left V 1 base short and J 1 base short, with 11 bases between. The CDR3 protein is CASSLGRGRSGNTIYF. The CDR3 DNA reads as TGTGCCAGCAGCTTAGGGAGGGGGAGATCTGGAAACACCATATATTTT. Together with reference TRBV11-2 and TRBJ1-3, the CDR3 gives the full variable domain: EAGVAQSPRYKIIEKRQSVAFWCNPISGHATLYWYQQILGQGPKLLIQFQNNGVVDDSQLPKDRFSAERLKGVDSTLKIQPAKLEDSAVYLCASSLGRGRSGNTIYFGEGSWLTVV.

The rearrangement joins TRBV6-4 to TRBJ2-3, with 7 bases fitting TRBD1. This CDR3 is built from 17 residues. Trimming cost V 7 bases and J 2 bases; bases outside gene matches: 15. Germline assignment: CDR1 MRHNA and CDR2 SNTAGT. This CDR3 is CASIGSRGQGYTDTQYF. The CDR3 nucleotides read TGTGCCAGCATAGGGTCTAGGGGGCAGGGATACACAGATACGCAGTATTTT.

The genes are TRBV19 and TRBJ2-5; 12 positions match TRBD1. The germline V gene encodes CDR1 LNHDA and CDR2 SQIVND (reference sequence). CDR3 size: 15 residues. J lost 3 bases, V lost 8 bases, and 7 bases had no gene match. The CDR3 DNA is TGTGCCAGTCGGGACAGGGGGCGGGGGGAAGAGACCCAGTACTTC. This sequence encodes CASRDRGRGEETQYF.

The gene calls are TRBV12-5 and TRBJ1-5; no clear D. Germline CDR1 and CDR2: LGHNT and FRNRAP. V was trimmed by 8 bases and J by 1 base, leaving 3 bases between them. The CDR3 totals 11 residues. The CDR3 loop reads CASMSNQPQHF. For the CDR3, the DNA is TGTGCTAGTATGAGCAATCAGCCCCAGCATTTT. Supplemented by reference TRBV12-5 and TRBJ1-5, the full variable domain reads DARVTQTPRHKVTEMGQEVTMRCQPILGHNTVFWYRQTMMQGLELLAYFRNRAPLDDSGMPKDRFSAEMPDATLATLKIQPSEPRDSAVYFCASMSNQPQHFGDGTRLSIL.

The chain recombines TRBV9 with TRBJ2-1; perhaps TRBD1 as D (5 bases). V lost 5 bases and J 4 bases, leaving 7 bases between the germline ends. Germline-derived CDR1 and CDR2 are SGDLS and YYNGEE. CDR3 length equals 12 residues. As DNA, the CDR3 is TGTGCCAGCAGGGACATGTACAATGAGCAGTTCTTC. Its translation: CASRDMYNEQFF.

This clone was detected only once. The genes are TRBV11-1 and TRBJ2-7, with TRBD1 identical over 9 bases. Germline values: CDR1 SGHAT, CDR2 FQDESV (reference sequence). CDR3 length: 14 amino acids. The V gene end was trimmed by 4 bases and the J gene end by 3 bases; junction bases not matched to a gene: 4. CDR3 amino acids: CASSSGTGNYEQYF. The CDR3 DNA is TGTGCCAGCAGCTCAGGGACAGGGAACTACGAGCAGTACTTC.

This sequence joins TRBV28 and TRBJ2-5; 9 bases fit TRBD1. V gave up 7 bases and J gave up 2 bases; unmatched junction bases: 5. Germline V gene data show CDR1 as MDHEN and CDR2 as SYDVKM. The CDR3 runs to 14 residues. This CDR3 reads CASIMTGGQETQYF. The DNA for the CDR3 is TGTGCCAGCATCATGACAGGGGGACAAGAGACCCAGTACTTC.

The chain has TRBV27 and TRBJ1-4; D is undetermined. The V gene lost 6 bases and the J gene lost 7 bases, with 9 bases spanning the gap. CDR3 length: 12 amino acids. Germline V gene data show CDR1 as MNHEY and CDR2 as SMNVEV (reference sequence). For the CDR3, the DNA is TGTGCCAGCAGCCACGGTGGTGAAAAACTGTTTTTT. As protein: CASSHGGEKLFF.

This clone turned up a few times. The chain links TRBV7-9 to TRBJ1-2; D unresolved. Germline CDR1 SEHNR, CDR2 FQNEAQ (reference sequence). Trimming left V 5 bases short and J 3 bases short, with 4 bases between. There are 11 residues in the CDR3. CDR3 sequence (DNA): TGTGCCAGCAGCCTTGACTATGGCTACACCTTC. This codes for CASSLDYGYTF. Drawing the rest from reference TRBV7-9 and TRBJ1-2, the complete variable domain is DTGVSQNPRHKITKRGQNVTFRCDPISEHNRLYWYRQTLGQGPEFLTYFQNEAQLEKSRLLSDRFSAERPKGSFSTLEIQRTEQGDSAMYLCASSLDYGYTFGSGTRLTVV.

V is TRBV19 and J is TRBJ2-5; 8 positions match TRBD1. The CDR3 contains 14 residues. The germline CDR1 and CDR2 sequences are LNHDA and SQIVND (reference sequence). The trim removed 4 bases at V and 4 bases at J, leaving 5 bases unmatched. The CDR3 bases are TGTGCCAGTAGTAGTTTTGGACAGGGAGAGACCCAGTACTTC. Translation gives CASSSFGQGETQYF.

This chain joins TRBV27 and TRBJ2-1, with D possibly being TRBD2 (6 bases). V dropped 5 bases and J dropped 6 bases, with 14 bases sitting between them. Germline-derived CDR1 and CDR2 are MNHEY and SMNVEV (reference sequence). This CDR3 has 14 amino acids. The CDR3 sequence: CASSPTGLLNEQFF. CDR3 coding DNA: TGTGCCAGCAGTCCAACGGGACTCCTCAATGAGCAGTTCTTC.

This clone has at least ten counts. The chain carries TRBV4-3 and TRBJ1-2; 10 bases line up with TRBD1. Germline CDR1 reads LGHNA; CDR2 reads YSLEER. The V gene end was trimmed by 4 bases and the J gene end by 5 bases; junction bases not matched to a gene: 7. The CDR3 covers 15 residues. In DNA, the CDR3 is TGCGCCAGCAGCCCTTCTGACAGGGGGCTTTATGGCTACACCTTC. It specifies CASSPSDRGLYGYTF.